This TCR beta chain was found in a study of T cell responses to AZD1222 COVID-19 vaccine. Study results and limitations: Donors, mostly white British, included more females; clonal diversity was possibly underestimated. Recipients of AZD1222 seropositive at baseline numbered only 6 or 7. Vaccination with two AZD1222 doses was followed by a rise in Spike-specific TCR breadth and depth.

Timing groups of about 4 and about 12 weeks for second doses were pooled. Sequencing used immunoSEQ multiplex PCR; TCRdb keeps in-frame clones, though not all of them. Among fewer than 180,000 clones listed, roughly nine tenths were seen once. Germline CDR1 LNHDA, CDR2 SQIVND (reference sequence). The CDR3 runs to 14 residues. The V and J ends lost 1 base and 2 bases, in that order; junction bases with no gene match: 2. This clone appeared once. The antigen remains unidentified. The sample in question was peripheral blood, obtained 28 days after the second AZD1222 dose. The V gene is TRBV19, the J gene TRBJ2-7; 7 bases match TRBD1. The sequence came from an adult who received the AZD1222 COVID-19 vaccine. The CDR3 here is CASSIGGQAYEQYF. The CDR3 DNA sequence: TGTGCCAGTAGTATAGGTGGACAGGCCTACGAGCAGTACTTC.